The source of this T cell receptor beta chain is a study of blood T cell repertoires in COVID-19. Looking at the study overall: From T cells, B-cell-depleted T cells, or PBMCs came the material, which was cDNA or gDNA.

Only a few counts were recorded for this clone. V was clipped by 5 bases and J by 3 bases; unmatched bases: 8. The CDR3 extends over 14 amino acids. Germline CDR1 reads SGHKS; CDR2 reads YYEKEE (reference sequence). Generated by immunoSEQ multiplex PCR, the TCRdb table keeps only in-frame clones and is missing some. Found here are about 190,000 clones, 80% to 85% of them singletons; the top ten hold less than 3.5%. This TCR came from a woman in her thirties who had been exposed to COVID-19. The chain is built from TRBV5-5 and TRBJ2-7, with 7 nucleotides matching TRBD1. The sample taken for sequencing was PBMCs or T cells enriched from blood (not recorded which). CDR3 in DNA: TGTGCCAGCAGGACCGCGACAGGGATCTACGAGCAGTACTTC. It translates to CASRTATGIYEQYF.